These 19 T cell receptor beta chains originate from one sample sequenced in a study of shared clonotypes between healthy human individuals. Here immunoSEQ multiplex PCR was the method, and the copy in TCRdb shows in-frame clones only, minus some. This table holds some 1.5 million clones, over 95% found once. The sequenced sample was naive CD4+ T cells sorted from blood. The subset: CD45RA+ positively selected. The receptors were sampled from a man aged 25 to 40 in good health.

This chain connects TRBV19 to TRBJ1-5; 10 bases fit TRBD1. The junction had 8 bases not matched to a gene; V was cut back by 5 bases and J by 4 bases. The CDR3 runs to 16 residues. Germline CDR1 reads LNHDA; CDR2 reads SQIVND (reference sequence). The chain's CDR3 is CASSGRQGAVNQPQHF. For the CDR3, the DNA is TGTGCCAGTAGTGGACGACAGGGGGCCGTTAATCAGCCCCAGCATTTT.

The rearrangement joins TRBV28 to TRBJ2-7, with 7 nucleotides matching TRBD1. This CDR3 has 17 amino acids. The J segment lost 4 bases and the V segment lost 4 bases, leaving 16 bases of the junction unmatched. Germline V gives CDR1 MDHEN, CDR2 SYDVKM. The CDR3 loop is CASSSRDSRDVNYEQYF. CDR3 sequence (DNA): TGTGCCAGCAGTTCCCGGGACAGCCGGGACGTGAATTACGAGCAGTACTTC. The full variable domain, completed using reference TRBV28 and TRBJ2-7, is DVKVTQSSRYLVKRTGEKVFLECVQDMDHENMFWYRQDPGLGLRLIYFSYDVKMKEKGDIPEGYSVSREKKERFSLILESASTNQTSMYLCASSSRDSRDVNYEQYFGPGTRLTVT.

The chain recombines TRBV7-9 with TRBJ2-7; 11 bases agree with TRBD2. The V segment lost 2 bases and the J segment 3 bases; nucleotides outside the gene matches: 6. The germline V gene encodes CDR1 SEHNR and CDR2 FQNEAQ (reference sequence). This CDR3 has 16 residues. CDR3 nucleotides: TGTGCCAGCAGCTTATTGACTAGCGGGACTCTCTACGAGCAGTACTTC. Its translation: CASSLLTSGTLYEQYF.

J is TRBJ2-1 and V is TRBV5-1; D is perhaps TRBD2 (6 bases). This CDR3 contains 15 residues. Germline values: CDR1 SGHRS, CDR2 YFSETQ. Deletions cut 2 bases from V and 3 bases from J, with 12 bases between. The CDR3 region is CASSFSAGLYNEQFF. The CDR3 coding sequence is TGCGCCAGCAGCTTCTCCGCGGGGCTCTACAATGAGCAGTTCTTC.

J is TRBJ2-7 and V is TRBV27, with no clear D. This CDR3 spans 10 amino acids. The germline gives CDR1 MNHEY, CDR2 SMNVEV (reference sequence). Trimming cost V 3 bases and J 12 bases, with 9 bases left between them. The CDR3 sequence: CASSFSRAYF. The CDR3 DNA reads as TGTGCCAGCAGTTTTTCAAGGGCGTACTTC.

J is TRBJ2-1 and V is TRBV27; D is uncertain. This CDR3 comprises 12 residues. The ends were cut back, 3 bases at V and 15 bases at J, with 15 bases in the middle. The germline CDR1 and CDR2 sequences are MNHEY and SMNVEV (reference sequence). The CDR3 is CASSFPPRGLFF. The CDR3 nucleotides are TGTGCCAGCAGTTTCCCCCCCCGAGGTCTGTTCTTC.

J is TRBJ2-1 and V is TRBV7-7; the match to TRBD2 covers 11 bases. The junction had 6 bases not matched to a gene; V was cut back by 5 bases and J by 6 bases. The CDR3 loop spans 15 amino acids. CDR1 SSHAT and CDR2 FNYEAQ come from the germline V gene (reference sequence). As DNA, the CDR3 is TGTGCCAGCAGCCTAATAGCGGGAGGGCCCAATGAGCAGTTCTTC. This translates into CASSLIAGGPNEQFF.

This clone appeared once. J is TRBJ2-5 and V is TRBV5-1; 7 positions match TRBD2. The CDR3 length is 16 residues. V lost 2 bases to trimming and J lost 5 bases; unmatched junction nucleotides: 12. The germline gives CDR1 SGHRS, CDR2 YFSETQ. The CDR3 nucleotides read TGCGCCAGCAGCTTACCAACGGGAGGACGGTTGGAGACCCAGTACTTC. Amino acids: CASSLPTGGRLETQYF. Drawing the rest from reference TRBV5-1 and TRBJ2-5, the complete variable domain is KAGVTQTPRYLIKTRGQQVTLSCSPISGHRSVSWYQQTPGQGLQFLFEYFSETQRNKGNFPGRFSGRQFSNSRSEMNVSTLELGDSALYLCASSLPTGGRLETQYFGPGTRLLVL.

A single count supports this clone. The gene calls are TRBV19 and TRBJ2-3, with 9 bases matching TRBD1. Germline V gives CDR1 LNHDA, CDR2 SQIVND (reference sequence). J gave up 1 base and V 7 bases, and 6 bases lay outside the gene matches. This CDR3 has 15 residues. The CDR3 nucleotides read TGTGCCAGTAATCCACAGGGGGCGGGCACAGATACGCAGTATTTT. Protein sequence: CASNPQGAGTDTQYF.

V and J are TRBV28 and TRBJ2-7; D remains ambiguous. Germline V CDR1 and CDR2: MDHEN, SYDVKM. The CDR3 runs to 12 residues. V gave up 4 bases and J gave up 5 bases, with 9 bases separating them. The CDR3 coding sequence is TGTGCCAGCAGTTCGTACATGAACGAGCAGTACTTC. Residues: CASSSYMNEQYF.

In DNA form, the CDR3 reads TGTGCCATCAGGACAGGGGTGCATAGCACCGGGGAGCTGTTTTTT. This sequence encodes CAIRTGVHSTGELFF. The chain recombines TRBV10-3 with TRBJ2-2; TRBD1 matches 8 bases. CDR1 ENHRY and CDR2 SYGVKD come from the germline V gene. The CDR3 is 15 amino acids. Germline trimming cut 6 bases from V and 4 bases from J; bases unmatched to any gene: 7.

The chain combines TRBV7-9 with TRBJ2-7; TRBD1 matches 7 bases. The germline V gene has CDR1 SEHNR and CDR2 FQNEAQ (reference sequence). The CDR3 has 13 amino acids. The V segment lost 6 bases and the J segment 1 base; nucleotides outside the gene matches: 3. The CDR3 bases are TGTGCCAGCAGTCGGGACAGATCCTACGAGCAGTACTTC. Translated, it gives CASSRDRSYEQYF.

This chain joins TRBV5-8 and TRBJ1-2, with D hard to call. The CDR3 contains 13 residues. V lost 0 bases and J 3 bases, leaving 6 bases between the germline ends. Germline CDR1 and CDR2: SGHTS and YDEGEE. CDR3 in DNA: TGTGCCAGCAGCTTGGAAGGGCACTATGGCTACACCTTC. Translation: CASSLEGHYGYTF.

This clone was recorded only once. The chain couples TRBV7-3 to TRBJ2-1; 10 bases fit TRBD2. The germline V gene has CDR1 SGHTA and CDR2 FQGTGA. The trim removed 2 bases at V and 9 bases at J, leaving 7 bases unmatched. CDR3 length: 15 residues. The CDR3 spells CASSLRLAGEGEQFF. The CDR3 DNA reads TGTGCCAGCAGCTTACGGCTAGCGGGAGAGGGTGAGCAGTTCTTC.

The chain is built from TRBV5-5 and TRBJ1-5; D possibly corresponds to TRBD1 (5 bases). Germline V gene lookup returns CDR1 SGHKS and CDR2 YYEKEE (reference sequence). The CDR3 totals 15 residues. The germline V and J ends were trimmed by 5 bases and 0 bases, with 12 bases remaining between them. The CDR3 nucleotides are TGTGCCAGCAGTCCGGACACCCATAGCAATCAGCCCCAGCATTTT. Translation gives CASSPDTHSNQPQHF. Using reference TRBV5-5 and TRBJ1-5 for the parts outside the CDR3, the full variable domain is DAGVTQSPTHLIKTRGQQVTLRCSPISGHKSVSWYQQVLGQGPQFIFQYYEKEERGRGNFPDRFSARQFPNYSSELNVNALLLGDSALYLCASSPDTHSNQPQHFGDGTRLSIL.

The chain links TRBV11-2 to TRBJ2-2; 7 positions match TRBD2. The CDR3 is 17 residues long. In germline, CDR1 is SGHAT, CDR2 FQNNGV. After removal of 3 bases from V and 3 bases from J, the junction contained 10 bases not matched to a gene. CDR3 protein: CASSFIAGDFDTGELFF. DNA for the CDR3: TGTGCCAGCAGCTTCATTGCGGGAGATTTTGACACCGGGGAGCTGTTTTTT.

CDR3 DNA: TGTGCCAGCAGCTTAGCCGGAACTAATGAAAAACTGTTTTTT. Its translation is CASSLAGTNEKLFF. V is TRBV7-9 and J is TRBJ1-4; D is unclear. The CDR3 length is 14 residues. The germline V and J ends were trimmed by 0 bases and 1 base, with 3 bases remaining between them. Germline V gene sequence: CDR1 SEHNR, CDR2 FQNEAQ (reference sequence).

The chain has TRBV2 and TRBJ2-2; no clear D. Germline CDR1 is SNHLY and CDR2 is FYNNEI. V was clipped by 6 bases and J by 7 bases, with 15 bases between them. The CDR3 has 14 amino acids. CDR3 coding DNA: TGTGCCAGCAGGCCAGAATGGGGTGTCGGGGAGCTGTTTTTT. Encoded protein: CASRPEWGVGELFF.

The genes are TRBV30 and TRBJ2-6, with TRBD2 matching over 11 bases. CDR1 is GTSNPN, CDR2 SVGIG, per germline (reference sequence). With V trimmed by 3 bases and J by 3 bases, 4 bases remained unmatched. The CDR3 runs to 16 residues. The CDR3, as DNA: TGTGCCTGGAGACTAGCGGGAGTAAGTGGGGCCAACGTCCTGACTTTC. As protein: CAWRLAGVSGANVLTF.